Below are 12 T cell receptor beta chains sequenced from a single sample in a study of cytomegalovirus exposure and HLA in healthy donors. PCR involved 60 Vbeta and 13 Jbeta primers. Method: immunoSEQ multiplex PCR; TCRdb's copy keeps in-frame clones and lacks some. The sample carries 190,000 or so clones, about four fifths recorded once. Sequenced: PBMCs. The source is a man between 45 and 60 years old in good health and CMV-seronegative.

Concerning this clone: Other DNA sequences in the same sample also yield this CDR3. The CDR3 sequence: CASSPGTSGSYEQYF. As DNA, the CDR3 is TGCGCCAGCAGCCCCGGGACTAGCGGCTCCTACGAGCAGTACTTC. The rearrangement uses TRBV4-3 and TRBJ2-7; TRBD2 agrees at 11 bases. V gave up 4 bases and J gave up 0 bases; unmatched junction bases: 2. Germline values: CDR1 LGHNA, CDR2 YSLEER. The CDR3 has 15 residues.

This chain joins TRBV9 and TRBJ2-2; TRBD1 aligns across 7 bases. This CDR3 is 17 amino acids long. Germline CDR1 reads SGDLS; CDR2 reads YYNGEE. V was clipped by 4 bases and J by 7 bases; unmatched bases: 16. CDR3 sequence reads: CASSLTLTGQKDGELFF. CDR3 nucleotide sequence: TGTGCCAGCAGCCTGACCCTGACAGGGCAAAAGGACGGGGAGCTGTTTTTT.

This clone was observed a few times. CDR3 in amino acids: CASSQDRGTYGYTF. The CDR3 DNA sequence: TGCGCCAGCAGCCAAGACAGGGGGACATATGGCTACACCTTC. The chain carries TRBV4-3 and TRBJ1-2, with 7 bases that match TRBD1. The V gene end was trimmed by 0 bases and the J gene end by 5 bases; junction bases not matched to a gene: 3. Germline V gene sequence: CDR1 LGHNA, CDR2 YSLEER. CDR3 size: 14 residues.

The chain is built from TRBV10-3 and TRBJ1-3, with D perhaps matching TRBD1 (5 bases). Germline V gene lookup returns CDR1 ENHRY and CDR2 SYGVKD. This CDR3 is built from 14 residues. The V and J ends lost 5 bases and 6 bases respectively, with 14 bases between them. CDR3 bases: TGTGCCATCAGTCCGAGGGACTTAGAAAACACCATATATTTT. Its protein is CAISPRDLENTIYF.

This chain connects TRBV28 to TRBJ1-1, with D uncertain. Germline CDR1 reads MDHEN; CDR2 reads SYDVKM. V was cut by 2 bases and J by 1 base, with 5 bases left in between. The CDR3 consists of 13 residues. CDR3 coding DNA: TGTGCCAGCAGTTTACCAGAGAACACTGAAGCTTTCTTT. It yields the protein CASSLPENTEAFF.

The J gene is TRBJ2-5, the V gene TRBV7-2; no reliable D call. V lost 1 base, J lost 5 bases, and 11 bases lay in between. There are 14 residues in the CDR3. Germline V gene lookup returns CDR1 SGHTA and CDR2 FQGNSA. CDR3 bases: TGTGCCAGCAGCTTAGTAGCCGGGTTGGAGACCCAGTACTTC. Its protein product is CASSLVAGLETQYF.

The V and J genes are TRBV10-3 and TRBJ2-5; D ambiguous. The germline V and J ends were trimmed by 4 bases and 2 bases, with 5 bases remaining between them. The V gene's germline CDR1 is ENHRY and CDR2 SYGVKD. The CDR3 is 12 amino acids. CDR3 DNA sequence: TGTGCCATCAGTGGCCGGCAAGAGACCCAGTACTTC. This sequence encodes CAISGRQETQYF.

This sequence joins TRBV6-5 and TRBJ1-2; 10 bases match TRBD1. Germline loops: CDR1 MNHEY, CDR2 SVGAGI. The V gene end was trimmed by 4 bases and the J gene end by 9 bases; junction bases not matched to a gene: 14. The length of the CDR3 is 16 residues. Written as DNA, the CDR3 is TGTGCCAGCAGTTTTCACTCTCGACAGGGGGCCGTTAGCTACACCTTC. Translating gives CASSFHSRQGAVSYTF.

This chain joins TRBV12-5 and TRBJ2-7; 8 nucleotides align to TRBD1. CDR1 is LGHNT, CDR2 FRNRAP, per germline. With 7 bases clipped from V and 2 bases from J, the junction kept 4 bases outside the gene matches. This CDR3 has 13 amino acids. CDR3 amino acids: CASALTGAYEQYF. CDR3 nucleotide sequence: TGTGCTAGTGCCCTGACAGGGGCCTACGAGCAGTACTTC.

V usage is TRBV7-3 and J usage is TRBJ1-4; 8 bases match TRBD1. Looked up from germline, CDR1 is SGHTA and CDR2 is FQGTGA. J gave up 6 bases and V 3 bases, and 9 bases lay outside the gene matches. This CDR3 contains 16 residues. The CDR3 protein is CASSFPGQVRDEKLFF. CDR3 DNA sequence: TGTGCCAGCAGCTTCCCGGGACAGGTTCGTGATGAAAAACTGTTTTTT.

V is TRBV6-5 and J is TRBJ2-2, with D possibly TRBD2 on 7 matching bases. This CDR3 is 15 amino acids long. The V end lost 2 bases, the J end lost 5 bases, and 12 bases lay between the germline ends. Germline CDR1 MNHEY, CDR2 SVGAGI. This CDR3 reads CASSYGGAGTGELFF. The CDR3 DNA follows: TGTGCCAGCAGTTACGGGGGGGCTGGGACCGGGGAGCTGTTTTTT.

The chain uses TRBV11-2 and TRBJ2-6; TRBD1 matches at 8 bases. V lost 9 bases, J lost 0 bases, and 10 bases stayed unmatched. This CDR3 region has 17 residues. CDR1 is SGHAT and CDR2 is FQNNGV in the germline V gene. CDR3 sequence reads: CASGGRGLNSGANVLTF. Here the CDR3 DNA reads TGTGCCAGTGGGGGCAGGGGGCTTAACTCTGGGGCCAACGTCCTGACTTTC.